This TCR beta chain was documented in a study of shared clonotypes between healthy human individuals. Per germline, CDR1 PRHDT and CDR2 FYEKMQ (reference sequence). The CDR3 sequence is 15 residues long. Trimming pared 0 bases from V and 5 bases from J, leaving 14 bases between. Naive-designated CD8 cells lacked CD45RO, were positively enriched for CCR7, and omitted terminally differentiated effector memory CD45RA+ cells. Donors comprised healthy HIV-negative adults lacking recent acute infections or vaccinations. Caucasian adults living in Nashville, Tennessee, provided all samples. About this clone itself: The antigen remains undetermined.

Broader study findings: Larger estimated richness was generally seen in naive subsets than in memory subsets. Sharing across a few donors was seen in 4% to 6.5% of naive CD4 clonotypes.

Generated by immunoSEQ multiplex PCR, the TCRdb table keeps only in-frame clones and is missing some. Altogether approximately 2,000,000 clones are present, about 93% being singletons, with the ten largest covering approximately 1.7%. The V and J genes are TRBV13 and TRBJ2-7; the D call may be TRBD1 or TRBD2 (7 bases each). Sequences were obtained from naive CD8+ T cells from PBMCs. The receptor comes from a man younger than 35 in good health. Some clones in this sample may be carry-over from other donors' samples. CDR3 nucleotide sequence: TGTGCCAGCAGCTTAGGCCAGGGGGGGTTGAACGAGCAGTACTTC. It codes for CASSLGQGGLNEQYF.